A single sample is the source of the 3 T cell receptor beta chains below, sequenced in a study of T-cell memory formation after mild COVID-19. TCRdb passed the 5' RACE reads through MiXCR, listing each CDR3 protein once. The repertoire holds 540,000 or so distinct CDR3 sequences, with about a fifth as singletons. Sample: PBMCs or a T cell subset sorted from them (not recorded which). The source is an adult woman who had mild COVID-19 (a few samples of this study predate the infection). Cell type and time point are not known.

This sequence joins TRBV20-1 and TRBJ2-1; D is uncertain. Germline V gene lookup returns CDR1 DFQATT and CDR2 SNEGSKA (reference sequence). The V end was cut by 3 bases, the J end by 3 bases, with 18 bases between. There are 16 residues in the CDR3. CDR3 DNA: TGCAGTGCTAGCCCCCTAGGGCGGTCTCTCTACAATGAGCAGTTCTTC. Translation: CSASPLGRSLYNEQFF.

In this sample, this clonotype turned up many times. V is TRBV29-1 and J is TRBJ1-1; 8 bases are a match to TRBD1. J was trimmed by 4 bases and V by 4 bases; bases with no gene match: 8. This CDR3 is 14 amino acids long. Germline V gives CDR1 SQVTM, CDR2 ANQGSEA. The CDR3 here is CSVAQPGQATEAFF. The CDR3 nucleotides are TGCAGCGTTGCACAACCGGGACAGGCCACTGAAGCTTTCTTT.

The table lists this clonotype with a few counts. The CDR3 loop reads CASSGEGDTQYF. The CDR3 nucleotides are TGTGCCAGCAGCGGCGAGGGTGATACGCAGTATTTT. This rearrangement joins TRBV9 to TRBJ2-3; the D gene is possibly TRBD2 (5 bases). This CDR3 has 12 residues. Germline assignment: CDR1 SGDLS and CDR2 YYNGEE. V was pared by 3 bases and J by 6 bases, with 8 bases between.